The TCR beta chain described here comes from a study of blood T cell repertoires in COVID-19. Turning to the study itself: Some COVID-19 samples were acute and others convalescent; all came from the United States, Italy and Spain.

Produced via immunoSEQ multiplex PCR; TCRdb's table is partial and in-frame only. The sample lists 430,000 or so clones; approximately 90% were seen once. The TCR sequence derives from a woman aged 18-35 years who had been exposed to COVID-19. The sequencing sample was made of PBMCs or T cells enriched from blood (not recorded which).

This CDR3 is CASSPRDRHNSPLHF. The CDR3 DNA is TGTGCCAGCAGTCCCCGGGACAGACATAATTCACCCCTCCACTTT. The V and J genes are TRBV28 and TRBJ1-6, with 7 bases that match TRBD1. The CDR3 has 15 residues. The V gene's germline CDR1 is MDHEN and CDR2 SYDVKM. Trimming cost V 5 bases and J 5 bases; bases outside gene matches: 6. Full variable domain (outside the CDR3, taken from reference TRBV28 and TRBJ1-6): DVKVTQSSRYLVKRTGEKVFLECVQDMDHENMFWYRQDPGLGLRLIYFSYDVKMKEKGDIPEGYSVSREKKERFSLILESASTNQTSMYLCASSPRDRHNSPLHFGNGTRLTVT.